The entry below describes one T cell receptor (beta chain). Trimming left V 8 bases short and J 0 bases short, with 14 bases between. In germline, CDR1 is MGHDK, CDR2 SYGVNS. This CDR3 contains 14 residues. This record belongs to a study of blood T cell repertoires in COVID-19. In the authors' workflow: For nucleated cells, counts were estimated from reference gene primer amplification. Data came from immunoSEQ multiplex PCR; TCRdb stores just in-frame clones and leaves some out. That table furnishes V, J and clone size, whereas the DNA furnished D and trimming. Of approximately 94,000 clones in the sample, about 82% were seen once.

The source material was peripheral blood. This clonotype was obtained from a man over 45 with active or convalescent COVID-19. The V gene is TRBV25-1, the J gene TRBJ2-7; D uncertain. This CDR3 is CASSRPSHSYEQYF. The CDR3 nucleotides read TGTGCCAGCTCTAGACCGAGTCACTCCTACGAGCAGTACTTC.